The clone carrying this T cell receptor (beta chain) appeared many times. Germline V lookup: CDR1 MNHEY, CDR2 SVGEGT. Unmatched junction bases numbered 18, after V lost 0 bases and J lost 4 bases. The CDR3 covers 20 residues. The data originate from a study of T cells in Graves' hyperthyroidism and ophthalmopathy. There were TCR beta CDR3 regions amplified from RNA transcripts. The HTBI primer set served for first-round RT-PCR of the TCR CDR3. TCRdb re-called the multiplex PCR reads with MiXCR, one entry per CDR3 protein. The top ten clones hold approximately 7% of a sample with a few hundred thousand distinct CDR3 sequences, less than 20% of them seen once.

This TCR came from a woman under 40 with Graves' hyperthyroidism. The V call is TRBV6-2 or TRBV6-3, the J call TRBJ2-7; TRBD2 agrees at 10 bases. The sequencing sample was made of blood. For the CDR3, the DNA is TGTGCCAGCAGTTACTCGAGTATCTCCCTAGCGGGAGAGGTAAGGTACGAGCAGTACTTC. It yields the protein CASSYSSISLAGEVRYEQYF.